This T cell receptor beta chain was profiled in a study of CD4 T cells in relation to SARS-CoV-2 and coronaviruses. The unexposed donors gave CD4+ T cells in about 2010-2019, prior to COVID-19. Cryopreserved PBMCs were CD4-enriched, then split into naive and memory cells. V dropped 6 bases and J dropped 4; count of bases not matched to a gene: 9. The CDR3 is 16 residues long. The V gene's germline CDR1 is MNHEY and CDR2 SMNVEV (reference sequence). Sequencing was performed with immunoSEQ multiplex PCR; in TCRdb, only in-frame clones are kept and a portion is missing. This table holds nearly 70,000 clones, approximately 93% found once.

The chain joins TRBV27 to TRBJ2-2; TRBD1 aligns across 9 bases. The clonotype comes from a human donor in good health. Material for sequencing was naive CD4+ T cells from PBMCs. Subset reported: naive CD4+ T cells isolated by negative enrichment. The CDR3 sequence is CASRRPGQGGTGELFF. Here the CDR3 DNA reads TGTGCCAGCAGACGTCCGGGACAGGGAGGCACCGGGGAGCTGTTTTTT.